This TCR beta chain was found in a study of early T cells in non-severe SARS-CoV-2 infection. Attachment of unique molecular identifiers was made to individual cDNA molecules. TCRdb called the 5' RACE reads again in MiXCR, with one record for every CDR3 protein. Counted here are about 60,000 distinct CDR3 sequences, around 9.3% occurring once; the ten biggest clones make up approximately 15%. This clonotype was observed many times. CDR3 size: 15 residues. Per germline, CDR1 SGHVS and CDR2 FNYEAQ. V was clipped by 4 bases and J by 7 bases; unmatched bases: 4. The sample consisted of whole blood. This clonotype originated in an adult who was a healthcare worker with PCR-confirmed SARS-CoV-2 infection or an uninfected control (not recorded which). The genes are TRBV7-6 and TRBJ2-1; 13 positions agree with TRBD2. DNA for the CDR3: TGTGCCAGCAGCTCACTAGCGGGAGGGGGGAATGAGCAGTTCTTC. Translating it yields CASSSLAGGGNEQFF.